The 2 T cell receptor beta chains listed next were all sequenced from one sample in a study of beta chain features in type 1 diabetes (dated by TCRdb to the late 2010s). Their antigens remain unidentified. General study outcomes and caveats: A moderate but significant shortening of TCRB CDR3 length was observed in type 1 diabetes patients in all four CD4+ subsets.

Libraries were made using the immunoSEQ multiplex PCR assay. The entire amount of isolated RNA was reverse transcribed using the High Capacity cDNA Reverse Transcription Kit, so the sequenced TCRB transcripts were expressed ones. TCRdb holds this immuneACCESS table with in-frame rearrangements only. Some clones are missing; in checked studies, unresolved V genes explain under half, and the rest has no known cause. In this sample the table shows about 270,000 clones, about 13% of which occur a single time. The top ten hold over 0.015% of the sample. Sequenced: naive CD4+ T cells from blood. Sample cell subset or site, as interpreted from the label and publication: true naive CD4+ T cells. All receptors come from a young man with type 1 diabetes.

This clone was counted between two and nine times. The V gene is TRBV6-1, the J gene TRBJ2-3, with D uncertain. Per germline, CDR1 MNHNS and CDR2 SASEGT. The CDR3 consists of 11 residues. V was trimmed by 5 bases and J by 5 bases, leaving 5 bases between them. CDR3: CASSHIDTQYF. The CDR3 bases are TGTGCCAGCAGTCACATAGATACGCAGTATTTT.

To note about this clone: Mismatch with germline at one junction end may stem from a read error. The genes are TRBV30 and TRBJ2-7; D not certain. The length of the CDR3 is 11 residues. Germline V lookup: CDR1 GTSNPN, CDR2 SVGIG (reference sequence). CDR3: CAWSVSGWPFF. CDR3 nucleotides: TGTGCCTGGAGTGTATCAGGATGGCCCTTCTTC.